These 5 T cell receptor beta chains were all obtained from the same sample, sequenced in a study of patients and donors after allogeneic stem cell transplantation. One entry per CDR3 protein, called by TCRdb with MiXCR from the RT-PCR reads. The sample has about a million distinct CDR3 sequences, over 15% seen once. Sequencing was performed on blood, either unsorted or a sorted T cell fraction (not recorded which). All receptors come from a human donor who was either an allogeneic HSCT recipient or a stem cell or donor lymphocyte infusion donor (not recorded which). It is not recorded whose cells these are; they may come from a transplant donor.

This chain uses TRBV7-2 with TRBJ2-3; D call uncertain. From germline, CDR1 is SGHTA and CDR2 FQGNSA. This CDR3 comprises 13 residues. The germline V and J ends were trimmed by 5 bases and 2 bases, with 8 bases remaining between them. The CDR3 nucleotides are TGTGCCAGCAGCCCCAGAATCACAGATACGCAGTATTTT. Its protein product is CASSPRITDTQYF.

This clonotype was counted only a few times. The gene calls are TRBV7-6 and TRBJ2-7; 8 bases line up with TRBD1. Germline V gene data show CDR1 as SGHVS and CDR2 as FNYEAQ. The trim removed 5 bases at V and 4 bases at J, leaving 13 bases unmatched. CDR3 length: 16 residues. The CDR3 DNA reads as TGTGCCAGCAGCCCCTCCCCCCAGGGGGCTCGATACGAGCAGTACTTC. The encoded protein is CASSPSPQGARYEQYF.

The chain links TRBV5-1 to TRBJ2-5; TRBD1 agrees at 7 bases. Germline V gene data show CDR1 as SGHRS and CDR2 as YFSETQ. V was pared by 4 bases and J by 3 bases, with 6 bases of the junction left unmatched. The CDR3 is 14 amino acids. CDR3 residues: CASSRGGQKETQYF. The CDR3, as DNA: TGCGCCAGCAGCCGTGGGGGACAGAAAGAGACCCAGTACTTC.

The chain has TRBV12-3 or TRBV12-4 and TRBJ2-1; 9 bases match TRBD2. This CDR3 has 15 residues. J was trimmed by 8 bases and V by 4 bases; bases with no gene match: 9. The chain's CDR3 is CASSSGGGALYEQFF. In DNA, the CDR3 is TGTGCCAGCAGTTCGGGCGGGGGGGCCCTTTATGAGCAGTTCTTC.

This clonotype was recorded a few times. The chain is built from TRBV5-6 and TRBJ1-6; the D is unclear. CDR1 is SGHDT and CDR2 is YYEEEE in the germline V gene. Trimming cost V 0 bases and J 7 bases, with 11 bases left between them. CDR3 length: 15 amino acids. Written as DNA, the CDR3 is TGTGCCAGCAGCTTGGATGCAGGAGGGAATTCACCCCTCCACTTT. Translation gives CASSLDAGGNSPLHF.